One sample yielded the 29 T cell receptor beta chains listed below, sequenced in a study of shared clonotypes between healthy human individuals. Assay used: immunoSEQ multiplex PCR; TCRdb lists only in-frame clones, some missing. The sample lists millions of clones, over 90% seen once, with 0.3% to 0.4% in the top ten. The specimen was naive CD4+ T cells from PBMCs. Subset indicated: CD45RA+ positively selected. The receptors here all came from a young man in good health. Some clones in this sample may be carry-over from other donors' samples.

This clone was recorded once. Other DNA sequences of this sample code for an identical CDR3. The genes are TRBV18 and TRBJ1-5; 8 bases match TRBD1. The CDR3 covers 16 residues. Germline assignment: CDR1 KGHSH and CDR2 LQKENI. The trim removed 3 bases at V and 2 bases at J, leaving 6 bases unmatched. CDR3 in amino acids: CASSPGQGGGNQPQHF. The DNA of the CDR3 is TGTGCCAGCTCACCCGGACAGGGAGGAGGCAATCAGCCCCAGCATTTT.

The gene calls are TRBV28 and TRBJ2-3; no reliable D call. CDR3 length: 16 residues. V lost 3 bases and J 2 bases, leaving 15 bases between the germline ends. Germline V gene data show CDR1 as MDHEN and CDR2 as SYDVKM. The CDR3 loop is CASSFYGTFTTDTQYF. The CDR3 DNA reads as TGTGCCAGCAGTTTTTACGGCACCTTCACCACAGATACGCAGTATTTT.

This chain links TRBV6-1 with TRBJ1-5, with unresolved D. CDR3 length equals 14 residues. Germline values: CDR1 MNHNS, CDR2 SASEGT. Trimming cost V 2 bases and J 7 bases, with 12 bases left between them. As DNA, the CDR3 is TGTGCCAGCAGTGAAAGAGTTGGAGGACAGCCCCAGCATTTT. Amino acid sequence: CASSERVGGQPQHF.

V gene TRBV6-5 combines with J gene TRBJ1-3, with no clear D. The CDR3 runs to 14 residues. V lost 6 bases, J lost 2 bases, and 11 bases lay in between. Germline-derived CDR1 and CDR2 are MNHEY and SVGAGI. CDR3 loop: CASRNRGTGNTIYF. The CDR3 DNA is TGTGCCAGCAGGAATCGCGGAACTGGAAACACCATATATTTT.

The chain employs TRBV20-1 and TRBJ2-7; a possible D gene is TRBD2 (5 bases). V dropped 6 bases and J dropped 6 bases, with 12 bases sitting between them. Per the germline V gene, CDR1 is DFQATT and CDR2 is SNEGSKA (reference sequence). This CDR3 region has 11 residues. The CDR3 region is CSATRTLEQYF. The CDR3 DNA sequence: TGCAGTGCCACCCGGACTCTCGAGCAGTACTTC.

The table lists this clone with a count of one. V gene TRBV27 combines with J gene TRBJ1-3; D gene ambiguous. CDR1 is MNHEY, CDR2 SMNVEV, per germline (reference sequence). V lost 5 bases, J lost 0 bases, and 8 bases lay in between. The CDR3 length is 14 residues. CDR3 amino acids: CASSRKSSGNTIYF. CDR3 nucleotides: TGTGCCAGCAGTAGAAAAAGCTCTGGAAACACCATATATTTT.

CDR3 region: CASSPPGLEGNEQFF. CDR3 nucleotides: TGTGCCAGCAGCCCGCCGGGACTAGAGGGCAATGAGCAGTTCTTC. The chain carries TRBV7-2 and TRBJ2-1; 8 bases match TRBD2. Looked up from germline, CDR1 is SGHTA and CDR2 is FQGNSA. This CDR3 has 15 amino acids. With 5 bases clipped from V and 6 bases from J, the junction kept 9 bases outside the gene matches.

This chain uses TRBV2 with TRBJ2-5; no definite D call. V lost 6 bases and J 7 bases, leaving 6 bases between the germline ends. This CDR3 has 10 residues. Germline CDR1 and CDR2: SNHLY and FYNNEI. CDR3 DNA: TGTGCCAGCAGGAGGAGGACCCAGTACTTC. Translation gives CASRRRTQYF.

The chain joins TRBV10-3 to TRBJ2-3; no firm D call. The germline gives CDR1 ENHRY, CDR2 SYGVKD. V lost 2 bases and J lost 0, with 9 bases in between. The CDR3 has 15 amino acids. The CDR3: CAISEGVRSTDTQYF. The CDR3, as DNA: TGTGCCATCAGTGAGGGCGTCCGAAGCACAGATACGCAGTATTTT.

The V gene is TRBV7-8, the J gene TRBJ2-3, with D possibly TRBD2 on 6 matching bases. In germline, CDR1 is SGHVS, CDR2 FQNEAQ. Trimming stripped 5 bases from V and 0 bases from J, with 12 bases between. The CDR3 covers 15 residues. CDR3: CASSAGLISTDTQYF. The CDR3 coding sequence is TGTGCCAGCAGCGCCGGACTAATTAGCACAGATACGCAGTATTTT.

The rearrangement links TRBV18 to TRBJ2-7, with D uncertain. The CDR3 loop spans 15 amino acids. CDR1 and CDR2 (germline): KGHSH, LQKENI. The V end was cut by 2 bases, the J end by 3 bases, with 14 bases between. In DNA form, the CDR3 reads TGTGCCAGCTCACCAACCCCGACCCCAAACTACGAGCAGTACTTC. This translates into CASSPTPTPNYEQYF.

The chain employs TRBV5-4 and TRBJ1-5, with no clear D. CDR3 size: 18 residues. V was clipped by 2 bases and J by 2 bases, with 20 bases between them. Per the germline V gene, CDR1 is SGHNT and CDR2 is YYREEE (reference sequence). This CDR3 is CASSFPYCRPCGNQPQHF. The CDR3 DNA is TGTGCCAGCAGCTTTCCGTATTGCAGGCCATGTGGCAATCAGCCCCAGCATTTT.

This chain uses TRBV19 with TRBJ2-3; a possible D gene is TRBD1 (6 bases). The V end was cut by 4 bases, the J end by 2 bases, with 19 bases between. The CDR3 has 17 residues. CDR1 LNHDA and CDR2 SQIVND come from the germline V gene (reference sequence). CDR3 sequence: CASSTLPRDTYTDTQYF. CDR3 DNA: TGTGCCAGTAGTACTCTCCCCCGGGACACCTACACAGATACGCAGTATTTT.

The chain carries TRBV5-1 and TRBJ2-1; 9 bases map to TRBD1. V dropped 4 bases and J dropped 4; count of bases not matched to a gene: 6. Germline CDR1 reads SGHRS; CDR2 reads YFSETQ. This CDR3 has 15 amino acids. The CDR3 protein is CASSADRGGYNEQFF. CDR3 nucleotides: TGCGCCAGCAGCGCGGACAGGGGAGGGTACAATGAGCAGTTCTTC. Full variable domain (missing parts from reference TRBV5-1 and TRBJ2-1): KAGVTQTPRYLIKTRGQQVTLSCSPISGHRSVSWYQQTPGQGLQFLFEYFSETQRNKGNFPGRFSGRQFSNSRSEMNVSTLELGDSALYLCASSADRGGYNEQFFGPGTRLTVL.

The CDR3 here is CAISDWGRASEQFF. The CDR3 DNA is TGTGCCATCAGTGATTGGGGGAGGGCCAGTGAGCAGTTCTTC. This sequence joins TRBV10-3 and TRBJ2-1, with TRBD2 identical over 7 bases. CDR1 and CDR2 (germline): ENHRY, SYGVKD. The CDR3 has 14 amino acids. The junction had 8 bases not matched to a gene; V was cut back by 3 bases and J by 9 bases.

This chain uses TRBV9 with TRBJ1-5, with TRBD1 as a possible D gene (5 bases). The CDR3 totals 17 residues. Germline loops: CDR1 SGDLS, CDR2 YYNGEE. V lost 4 bases and J 3 bases, leaving 20 bases between the germline ends. The CDR3 sequence is CASSKGPNRGYNQPQHF. In DNA form, the CDR3 reads TGTGCCAGCAGCAAAGGGCCTAATAGGGGCTACAATCAGCCCCAGCATTTT. The whole variable domain, remainder taken from reference TRBV9 and TRBJ1-5, is DSGVTQTPKHLITATGQRVTLRCSPRSGDLSVYWYQQSLDQGLQFLIQYYNGEERAKGNILERFSAQQFPDLHSELNLSSLELGDSALYFCASSKGPNRGYNQPQHFGDGTRLSIL.

To note about this clone: Additional DNA sequences in this sample encode the identical CDR3. The rearrangement links TRBV19 to TRBJ2-5; D is ambiguous. CDR3 length: 12 amino acids. The germline V gene encodes CDR1 LNHDA and CDR2 SQIVND (reference sequence). The V end was cut by 3 bases, the J end by 4 bases, with 6 bases between. CDR3 sequence: CASSISRETQYF. DNA of the CDR3: TGTGCCAGTAGTATTAGTAGAGAGACCCAGTACTTC. The full variable domain, its missing parts supplied by reference TRBV19 and TRBJ2-5, is DGGITQSPKYLFRKEGQNVTLSCEQNLNHDAMYWYRQDPGQGLRLIYYSQIVNDFQKGDIAEGYSVSREKKESFPLTVTSAQKNPTAFYLCASSISRETQYFGPGTRLLVL.

V is TRBV29-1 and J is TRBJ2-7; tentatively, D is TRBD1 (6 bases). CDR1 and CDR2 from the germline V gene are SQVTM and ANQGSEA. Trimming removed 4 bases from V and 0 bases from J, with 13 bases in between. CDR3 size: 14 residues. The CDR3 nucleotides are TGCAGCGTTGGTGTCAGGGGAAGCTCCTACGAGCAGTACTTC. Protein product: CSVGVRGSSYEQYF.

This chain connects TRBV5-4 to TRBJ1-1, with a possible D match to TRBD1 (5 bases). CDR3 length: 12 amino acids. Germline V gene lookup returns CDR1 SGHNT and CDR2 YYREEE (reference sequence). Trimming took 4 bases from V and 3 from J, leaving 7 bases between them. The CDR3 coding sequence is TGTGCCAGCAGCGAGGGGTACACTGAAGCTTTCTTT. It encodes CASSEGYTEAFF.

V gene TRBV9 combines with J gene TRBJ2-1, with 9 bases matching TRBD2. Germline V lookup: CDR1 SGDLS, CDR2 YYNGEE. This CDR3 contains 16 residues. V lost 3 bases and J lost 6; bases outside the gene matches: 10. Here the CDR3 DNA reads TGTGCCAGCAGCGCCGATAGCGGGAGCAAGTTCAATGAGCAGTTCTTC. Its translation: CASSADSGSKFNEQFF.

This clone was seen once. The genes are TRBV6-1 and TRBJ1-4, with D tentatively TRBD1 (5 bases). The length of the CDR3 is 14 residues. Germline V gene data show CDR1 as MNHNS and CDR2 as SASEGT. V lost 5 bases and J lost 4, with 11 bases in between. DNA for the CDR3: TGTGCCAGCAGTCGGGGGAGCCTTAATGAAAAACTGTTTTTT. Encoded protein: CASSRGSLNEKLFF.

A remark on this clone: The sample holds other DNA sequences that translate to the same CDR3. The chain is built from TRBV5-6 and TRBJ1-3; no definite D call. The CDR3 spans 14 residues. V shed 2 bases and J shed 4 bases, with 10 bases lying between them. Germline values: CDR1 SGHDT, CDR2 YYEEEE. CDR3 DNA: TGTGCCAGCAGCTTTTGGGGAGCGGGAAACACCATATATTTT. It is translated as CASSFWGAGNTIYF.

The rearrangement joins TRBV7-2 to TRBJ1-3; tentative D call: TRBD1 (5 bases). Trimming took 2 bases from V and 0 from J, leaving 11 bases between them. The CDR3 sequence is 16 residues long. In germline, CDR1 is SGHTA, CDR2 FQGNSA. The CDR3 bases are TGTGCCAGCAGCTTATGGCGGGGGTCCTCTGGAAACACCATATATTTT. Its protein product is CASSLWRGSSGNTIYF.

This rearrangement joins TRBV4-1 to TRBJ2-3; TRBD2 matches at 10 bases. The CDR3 length is 16 residues. Losses at the gene ends were 0 bases for V and 2 bases for J; bases not matched to a gene: 2. The germline V gene has CDR1 MGHRA and CDR2 YSYEKL. Here the CDR3 DNA reads TGCGCCAGCAGCCAAGAAGGACTAGCGGCCACAGATACGCAGTATTTT. Translation: CASSQEGLAATDTQYF.

The DNA of the CDR3 is TGTGCCAGGCGGACAGGCCTCTCCTATGGCTACACCTTC. Residues: CARRTGLSYGYTF. V gene TRBV2 combines with J gene TRBJ1-2, with 7 positions matching TRBD1. Germline CDR1 SNHLY, CDR2 FYNNEI. The V and J ends lost 9 bases and 4 bases, in that order; junction bases with no gene match: 8. The CDR3 has 13 amino acids.

The V gene is TRBV27, the J gene TRBJ1-5, with 7 bases matching TRBD1. V shed 8 bases, J shed 2 bases, and the junction held 3 bases outside the gene matches. The germline gives CDR1 MNHEY, CDR2 SMNVEV (reference sequence). CDR3 length: 13 amino acids. The CDR3 DNA is TGTGCCAGCTCGACAGGGCGCAATCAGCCCCAGCATTTT. Its protein is CASSTGRNQPQHF.

The chain couples TRBV28 to TRBJ2-3, with a weak D call TRBD2 (5 bases). CDR1 and CDR2 (germline): MDHEN, SYDVKM. CDR3 length: 16 amino acids. V was pared by 5 bases and J by 4 bases, with 19 bases between. The CDR3, as DNA: TGTGCCAGCAGTCCCCCTGGACCTATGAGGGCAGATACGCAGTATTTT. Translation: CASSPPGPMRADTQYF.

A remark on this clone: At one of its ends the junction is not consistent with the germline gene, which may arise from a read error. The chain has TRBV2 and TRBJ2-3; 8 positions agree with TRBD2. CDR3 length: 12 residues. Germline lookup yields CDR1 SNHLY and CDR2 FYNNEI. DNA for the CDR3: TGTGCCAGCAGTGAACCGCGGGGGGACCGCCTTTTT. It codes for CASSEPRGDRLF.

The chain carries TRBV28 and TRBJ1-3, with D perhaps TRBD1 (5 bases). The CDR3 totals 17 residues. Per germline, CDR1 MDHEN and CDR2 SYDVKM. V was pared by 5 bases and J by 7 bases, with 24 bases between. This chain's CDR3 is CASSTGNLGGGSNTIYF. Written as DNA, the CDR3 is TGTGCCAGCAGTACAGGAAATCTGGGGGGGGGTAGCAACACCATATATTTT.